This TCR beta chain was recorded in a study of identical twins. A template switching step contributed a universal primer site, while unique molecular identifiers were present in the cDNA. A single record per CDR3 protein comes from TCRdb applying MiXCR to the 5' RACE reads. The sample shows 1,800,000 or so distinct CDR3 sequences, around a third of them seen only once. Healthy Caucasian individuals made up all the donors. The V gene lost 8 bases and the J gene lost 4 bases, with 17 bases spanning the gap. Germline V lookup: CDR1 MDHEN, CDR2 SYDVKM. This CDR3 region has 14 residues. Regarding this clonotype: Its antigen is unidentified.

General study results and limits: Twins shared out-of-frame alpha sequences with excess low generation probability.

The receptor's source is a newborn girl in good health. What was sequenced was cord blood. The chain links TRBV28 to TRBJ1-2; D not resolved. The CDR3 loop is CASCSAAGFYGYTF. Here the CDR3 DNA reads TGTGCCAGCTGTTCAGCCGCGGGCTTCTATGGCTACACCTTC.